The T cell receptor beta chain described here comes from a study of blood T cell repertoires in COVID-19. The CDR3 contains 11 residues. Germline V gene lookup returns CDR1 SQVTM and CDR2 ANQGSEA. V was pared by 4 bases and J by 6 bases, with 7 bases between. Participants were placed into cohorts based on the clinical history they reported. The assay was immunoSEQ multiplex PCR, and TCRdb's table has in-frame clones only and misses some. The sample lists fewer than 500,000 clones, roughly nine tenths occurring once. The clonotype comes from a woman younger than 35 with acute COVID-19. The material sequenced was PBMCs or T cells enriched from blood (not recorded which). This chain joins TRBV29-1 and TRBJ2-1; perhaps TRBD2 as D (5 bases). CDR3 sequence: CSVGSVNEQFF. The CDR3 region has the DNA TGCAGCGTTGGTAGCGTCAATGAGCAGTTCTTC.